The rows below give T cell receptor beta chains drawn from one sample of a study of human T cells and chemical hapten exposure. MiXCR, run by TCRdb on the RACE reads, gives a single entry per CDR3 protein. The data contain approximately 91,000 distinct CDR3 sequences, 11% of them seen just once; the ten biggest clones take up 1.6%. Sequencing was performed on whole blood, taken in connection with sensitization to the hapten diphenylcyclopropenone (DPC). These receptor sequences come from a young man with alopecia areata. Some clones in this sample may be carry-over from other donors' samples. Each CDR3 is given with its conserved first and last residue. The D gene is left open where the match is weak. The size field is filled for only some rows; it gives once, few, many or a size class.

>TRBV7-2|TRBJ2-7|-|-
TGTGCCAGCAGCGACATCCCACAGGCGACCTACGAGCAGTACTTC
CASSDIPQATYEQYF
>TRBV11-2|TRBJ2-1|-|-
TGTGCCAGCAGCCCCCGAGAGTGGGTTGAGCAGTTCTTC
CASSPREWVEQFF
>TRBV7-9|TRBJ1-1|many|-
TGTGCCAGCAATGCGGGAAACACTGAAGCTTTCTTT
CASNAGNTEAFF
>TRBV3-1|TRBJ1-6|few|-
TGTGCCAGCAGCCAAGTAACAGATAATTCACCCCTCCACTTT
CASSQVTDNSPLHF
>TRBV18|TRBJ1-5|few|-
TGTGCCAGCTCACCGGGCCAGAGGACGTATAGCAATCAGCCCCAGCATTTT
CASSPGQRTYSNQPQHF
>TRBV27|TRBJ1-1|few|TRBD1
TGTGCCAGCAATACAGGGGGCCTCACTGAAGCTTTCTTT
CASNTGGLTEAFF
>TRBV11-2|TRBJ2-1|-|-
TGTGCCAGCAGCCCCGGCTTCTCTTTCAATGAGCAGTTCTTC
CASSPGFSFNEQFF
>TRBV3-1|TRBJ2-7|few|TRBD1
TGTGCCAGCAGCCCGGGACAGGCCCTCTACGAGCAGTACTTC
CASSPGQALYEQYF
>TRBV6-5|TRBJ2-3|few|-
TGTGCCAGCAGTTACCGGGAAACAGATACGCAGTATTTT
CASSYRETDTQYF
>TRBV9|TRBJ2-5|few|TRBD2
TGTGCCAGCAGCGCCGTTGAGGGACTAGCGGGGGAAGAGACCCAGTACTTC
CASSAVEGLAGEETQYF
>TRBV9|TRBJ2-1|-|-
TGTGCCAGCAGCGTAGCCTGGGCGGAGGATGAGCAGTTCTTC
CASSVAWAEDEQFF
>TRBV9|TRBJ1-1|many|-
TGTGCCAGCAGCGTAGTACAGAACACTGAAGCTTTCTTT
CASSVVQNTEAFF